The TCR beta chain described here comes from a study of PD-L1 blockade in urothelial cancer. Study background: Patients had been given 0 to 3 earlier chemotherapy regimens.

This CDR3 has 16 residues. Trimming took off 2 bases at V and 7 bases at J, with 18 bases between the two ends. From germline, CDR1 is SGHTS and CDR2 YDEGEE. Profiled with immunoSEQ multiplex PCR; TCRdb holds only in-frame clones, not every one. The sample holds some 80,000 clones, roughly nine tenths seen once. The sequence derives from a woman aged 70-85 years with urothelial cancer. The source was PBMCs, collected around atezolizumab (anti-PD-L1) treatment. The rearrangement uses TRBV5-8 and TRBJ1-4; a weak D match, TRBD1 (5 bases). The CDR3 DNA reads TGTGCCAGCAGCTTCCGGCGGCAGGGAGGAGGTGAAAAACTGTTTTTT. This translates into CASSFRRQGGGEKLFF. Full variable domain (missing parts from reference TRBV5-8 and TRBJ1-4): EAGVTQSPTHLIKTRGQQATLRCSPISGHTSVYWYQQALGLGLQFLLWYDEGEERNRGNFPPRFSGRQFPNYSSELNVNALELEDSALYLCASSFRRQGGGEKLFFGSGTQLSVL.